This T cell receptor beta chain originates from a study of blood T cell repertoires in COVID-19 (dated by TCRdb to 2019 to 2021). At the level of the whole study: Collaborator samples came from the United States, Italy and Spain and covered acute and convalescent phases of COVID-19. The material from the prospective study consisted of cDNA or gDNA derived from T cells, B-cell-depleted T cells, or PBMCs. The dataset comprised deeply sampled blood TCRbeta repertoires from subjects exposed to, actively infected with, or recovered from COVID-19. The repertoires were released in a freely available public database intended as a resource for research on the immune response to SARS-CoV-2. The samples were drawn from the first 160 participants of the ongoing ImmuneRACE study and from more than 1,000 subjects provided by 6 global collaborators. The sample metadata nearly always contained a de-identified subject ID, COVID-19 status, age in years and sex. HLA class I and class II types, where available, came from metadata supplied by the sample provider rather than from assay-based typing. Broader findings and caveats from the paper: Clinical and demographic metadata were provided uncurated, with the amount varying by source and participant.

TCRbeta CDR3 regions were amplified from genomic DNA using the immunoSEQ Assay, a bias-controlled multiplex PCR. The original methods were these. Within the assay, amplification of reference gene primers was used to estimate how many nucleated cells each sample contained. To quantify the absolute abundance of each unique TCRbeta CDR3 rearrangement, sequence reads were collapsed and filtered. For each sample, productive Simpson clonality was calculated by taking the square root of Simpson's diversity index across productive rearrangements. The immuneACCESS repertoire file appears here via TCRdb, limited to in-frame rearrangements. These files lack a portion of the clones; in checked studies, under half of the deficit traces to unresolved V genes, and the cause of the others is not known. That table supplies the V and J calls and clone size; D and trimming were determined from the DNA. The sample has fewer than 75,000 clones on record, more than 90% of them singletons. The top ten clones comprise about 8.9% of the sample.

This clone was seen just once. The antigen it binds to is not known. Base qualities were left out, and no much larger clone turns up one base away. Whole blood was collected in K2EDTA tubes by collaborating institutions according to the institutions' own protocols. Collaborator samples were shipped for TCRbeta analysis as frozen whole blood, isolated PBMCs, or DNA extracted from either sample type. The CDR3 spans 15 residues, from the cysteine through the phenylalanine. The entry retains the CDR3 DNA only, 45 bases that are in frame from base 1. Germline trimming amounts to 4 bases on V and 7 bases on J, with 6 as the count of junction bases outside the gene matches. The germline V gene (reference sequence) supplies CDR1 LNHDA and CDR2 SQIVND.

This clonotype was obtained from a human donor in a cohort sampled during active COVID-19. The sample consisted of peripheral blood. This receptor chain uses TRBV19 and TRBJ2-1; TRBD2 fits 11 bases in the junction. The CDR3 reads CASSRLAGLGNEQFF. The DNA sequence is as follows: TGTGCCAGTAGTAGACTAGCGGGATTAGGGAATGAGCAGTTCTTC.